A single sample is the source of the 27 T cell receptor beta chains below, sequenced in a study of blood T cell repertoires in COVID-19. The repertoire was sequenced with immunoSEQ multiplex PCR; TCRdb's copy has only in-frame clones and lacks some. The sample has 250,000 to 350,000 clones; roughly 90% are singletons. Sequences were obtained from peripheral blood. Source of these receptors: a man aged 18 to 29 with active or convalescent COVID-19.

The rearrangement uses TRBV25-1 and TRBJ2-1; TRBD1 is a possible D gene (5 bases). The CDR3 contains 14 residues. Germline V lookup: CDR1 MGHDK, CDR2 SYGVNS. Trimming removed 6 bases at V and 2 bases at J, with 11 bases between. The CDR3 nucleotides read TGTGCCAGCAGCCCCCAGGGAACCTACAATGAGCAGTTCTTC. It yields the protein CASSPQGTYNEQFF.

This clone was detected once. The chain combines TRBV24-1 with TRBJ1-5; D call uncertain. CDR3 size: 13 residues. Germline V gene sequence: CDR1 KGHDR, CDR2 SFDVKD. Trimming shortened V by 6 bases and J by 3 bases, and 8 bases separated the two germline ends. CDR3: CATSWANNQPQHF. Here the CDR3 DNA reads TGTGCCACCAGTTGGGCCAACAATCAGCCCCAGCATTTT.

This clone was observed a single time. V is TRBV4-2 and J is TRBJ2-2; a weak D match, TRBD1 (6 bases). The CDR3 runs 15 residues. V dropped 1 base and J dropped 1 base, with 7 bases sitting between them. Germline CDR1 is LGHNA and CDR2 is YNFKEQ. In DNA, the CDR3 is TGTGCCAGCAGCCAAGTCAGGGGGAACACCGGGGAGCTGTTTTTT. It codes for CASSQVRGNTGELFF.

V gene TRBV11-3 combines with J gene TRBJ2-3; possibly TRBD2 for D (5 bases). V lost 5 bases to trimming and J lost 4 bases, with 13 bases between them. This CDR3 spans 14 amino acids. Germline CDR1 and CDR2: SGHNT and YENEEA. For the CDR3, the DNA is TGTGCCAGCAGCCCGAGTCGGGGTGCAGATACGCAGTATTTT. Translated: CASSPSRGADTQYF.

This clone was counted once. The chain has TRBV7-9 and TRBJ2-3; 9 bases fit TRBD2. Germline assignment: CDR1 SEHNR and CDR2 FQNEAQ (reference sequence). The CDR3 contains 14 residues. The trim removed 4 bases at V and 10 bases at J, leaving 9 bases unmatched. The CDR3 coding sequence is TGTGCCAGCAGCTCCTCGATTGAGCGGGGGGCGCAGTATTTT. Amino acids: CASSSSIERGAQYF.

The chain couples TRBV25-1 to TRBJ2-2; tentative D call: TRBD2 (6 bases). This CDR3 is built from 16 residues. Germline V lookup: CDR1 MGHDK, CDR2 SYGVNS. V dropped 1 base and J dropped 1 base, with 10 bases sitting between them. The CDR3 region is CASSEWVGRNTGELFF. The CDR3 DNA reads TGTGCCAGCAGTGAATGGGTCGGGAGGAACACCGGGGAGCTGTTTTTT.

V is TRBV25-1 and J is TRBJ2-1; D perhaps matches TRBD1 (6 bases). Per the germline V gene, CDR1 is MGHDK and CDR2 is SYGVNS. The V end lost 3 bases, the J end lost 9 bases, and 18 bases lay between the germline ends. The CDR3 covers 15 residues. The DNA for the CDR3 is TGTGCCAGCAGTGATACCCTGACGAAAGGGGGTGAGCAGTTCTTC. It yields the protein CASSDTLTKGGEQFF.

This clone appeared a few times. This rearrangement joins TRBV7-9 to TRBJ2-7, with D possibly matching TRBD1 (6 bases). Germline CDR1 and CDR2: SEHNR and FQNEAQ (reference sequence). Trimming shortened V by 1 base and J by 2 bases, and 9 bases separated the two germline ends. The CDR3 is 14 amino acids. The chain's CDR3 is CASSLGGQAYEQYF. The CDR3 DNA follows: TGTGCCAGCAGCTTAGGGGGACAAGCCTACGAGCAGTACTTC.

The genes are TRBV3-1 (or the pseudogene TRBV3-2) and TRBJ1-3, with TRBD1 identical over 8 bases. CDR1 is LGHDT, CDR2 YNNKEL, per germline (reference sequence). Trimming at V came to 5 bases and at J to 3 bases, leaving 6 bases not matched to a gene. The CDR3 has 15 amino acids. CDR3 sequence reads: CASSTQGAGGNTIYF. The CDR3 DNA follows: TGTGCCAGCAGCACTCAGGGGGCTGGTGGAAACACCATATATTTT.

This chain joins TRBV7-8 and TRBJ2-7; tentatively, D is TRBD2 (6 bases). Trimming removed 0 bases from V and 3 bases from J, with 15 bases in between. Germline values: CDR1 SGHVS, CDR2 FQNEAQ. The CDR3 has 16 residues. The CDR3 loop reads CASSLATGTGDYEQYF. The CDR3 bases are TGTGCCAGCAGCTTAGCAACCGGGACGGGGGACTACGAGCAGTACTTC.

This rearrangement joins TRBV15 to TRBJ1-1; 7 nucleotides line up with TRBD1. The CDR3 is made up of 15 amino acids. Germline V gene lookup returns CDR1 LNHNV and CDR2 YYDKDF (reference sequence). With V trimmed by 3 bases and J by 5 bases, 9 bases remained unmatched. The CDR3 loop reads CATSRRIGTDTEAFF. DNA of the CDR3: TGTGCCACCAGCAGGAGGATTGGGACAGATACTGAAGCTTTCTTT.

This clone has only a few counts. The V gene is TRBV9, the J gene TRBJ1-3; TRBD1 might be the D (5 bases). Trimming removed 1 base at V and 2 bases at J, with 7 bases between. Germline CDR1 and CDR2: SGDLS and YYNGEE. This CDR3 is built from 14 residues. The CDR3 sequence is CASSVQGAGNTIYF. CDR3 in DNA: TGTGCCAGCAGCGTACAGGGTGCTGGAAACACCATATATTTT.

This chain uses TRBV7-9 with TRBJ1-2, with 7 bases matching TRBD1. The germline gives CDR1 SEHNR, CDR2 FQNEAQ (reference sequence). The CDR3 runs 14 residues. The V segment lost 5 bases and the J segment 5 bases; nucleotides outside the gene matches: 8. CDR3 loop: CASSPPGQQYGYTF. CDR3 nucleotides: TGTGCCAGCAGCCCCCCGGGACAGCAATATGGCTACACCTTC.

J is TRBJ2-6 and V is TRBV7-9; TRBD1 matches 7 bases. V was pared by 2 bases and J by 1 base, with 8 bases of the junction left unmatched. The CDR3 contains 18 residues. Germline lookup yields CDR1 SEHNR and CDR2 FQNEAQ (reference sequence). CDR3 nucleotide sequence: TGTGCCAGCAGCTTACTAGGGGGCGTAAAATCTGGGGCCAACGTCCTGACTTTC. Translated: CASSLLGGVKSGANVLTF.

The chain has TRBV18 and TRBJ2-5, with 12 bases lining up with TRBD2. The CDR3 totals 17 residues. With V trimmed by 9 bases and J by 0 bases, 11 bases remained unmatched. Germline loops: CDR1 KGHSH, CDR2 LQKENI. The CDR3 region has the DNA TGTGCCAGTCGAACTAGCGGGGGGCGTGAAAACCAAGAGACCCAGTACTTC. Translated, it gives CASRTSGGRENQETQYF.

This chain joins TRBV6-6 and TRBJ2-2, with 8 bases identical to TRBD1. Per germline, CDR1 MNHNY and CDR2 SVGAGI (reference sequence). The CDR3 is made up of 14 amino acids. V dropped 2 bases and J dropped 5; count of bases not matched to a gene: 1. The chain's CDR3 is CASSYRTGTGELFF. In nucleotides, the CDR3 is TGTGCCAGCAGTTACCGGACAGGGACCGGGGAGCTGTTTTTT.

CDR3 sequence: CASSPLNRDTEAFF. DNA for the CDR3: TGTGCCAGCTCACCATTGAACAGGGACACTGAAGCTTTCTTT. The V gene is TRBV18, the J gene TRBJ1-1; D might be TRBD1 (6 bases). The V gene's germline CDR1 is KGHSH and CDR2 LQKENI. The CDR3 loop spans 14 amino acids. The V end was cut by 2 bases, the J end by 3 bases, with 10 bases between.

CDR3 DNA sequence: TGTGCCAGCAGCTTACGCGGGACAGAGACAGATACGCAGTATTTT. The encoded protein is CASSLRGTETDTQYF. The rearrangement uses TRBV13 and TRBJ2-3; maybe TRBD1 (7 bases). The CDR3 covers 15 residues. Trimming pared 2 bases from V and 3 bases from J, leaving 12 bases between. The germline CDR1 and CDR2 sequences are PRHDT and FYEKMQ (reference sequence).

The chain uses TRBV7-2 and TRBJ2-3, with TRBD1 matching 9 bases. After removal of 6 bases from V and 4 bases from J, the junction contained 5 bases not matched to a gene. CDR3 size: 14 residues. In germline, CDR1 is SGHTA, CDR2 FQGNSA. CDR3 region: CASRPDRGADTQYF. CDR3 in DNA: TGTGCCAGCAGACCGGACAGGGGCGCAGATACGCAGTATTTT.

This clone was seen once. The rearrangement links TRBV27 to TRBJ2-2; 8 bases align to TRBD1. Germline CDR1 reads MNHEY; CDR2 reads SMNVEV (reference sequence). The CDR3 length is 16 residues. V was pared by 3 bases and J by 7 bases, with 10 bases of the junction left unmatched. This chain's CDR3 is CASSFSGQASIGELFF. The DNA of the CDR3 is TGTGCCAGCAGTTTCTCGGGACAGGCGTCAATCGGGGAGCTGTTTTTT.

The chain carries TRBV5-1 and TRBJ2-7, with 10 bases aligning to TRBD2. Germline V CDR1 and CDR2: SGHRS, YFSETQ. V lost 4 bases and J lost 2; bases outside the gene matches: 3. The CDR3 runs 14 residues. CDR3 loop: CASSISGRAYEQYF. The CDR3 DNA reads TGCGCCAGCAGCATAAGCGGGAGGGCCTACGAGCAGTACTTC. Based on the CDR3 plus reference TRBV5-1 and TRBJ2-7, the full variable domain is KAGVTQTPRYLIKTRGQQVTLSCSPISGHRSVSWYQQTPGQGLQFLFEYFSETQRNKGNFPGRFSGRQFSNSRSEMNVSTLELGDSALYLCASSISGRAYEQYFGPGTRLTVT.

The chain couples TRBV6-6 to TRBJ1-5; D is perhaps TRBD1 (5 bases). CDR1 and CDR2 from the germline V gene are MNHNY and SVGAGI (reference sequence). V was cut by 3 bases and J by 3 bases, with 12 bases left in between. The CDR3 is 15 amino acids. CDR3 in DNA: TGTGCCAGCAGTTATGGAGACAGAGTCAATCAGCCCCAGCATTTT. It is translated as CASSYGDRVNQPQHF.

The chain links TRBV19 to TRBJ1-2; D possibly corresponds to TRBD1 (6 bases). Germline V gene sequence: CDR1 LNHDA, CDR2 SQIVND (reference sequence). CDR3 size: 12 residues. Trimming removed 10 bases from V and 8 bases from J, with 17 bases in between. In nucleotides, the CDR3 is TGTGCCAAGACAACAGGGCTTTGCGGCTACACCTTC. It codes for CAKTTGLCGYTF.

V gene TRBV2 combines with J gene TRBJ1-4; TRBD1 might be the D (5 bases). Germline V lookup: CDR1 SNHLY, CDR2 FYNNEI. Trimming took off 7 bases at V and 8 bases at J, with 20 bases between the two ends. This CDR3 has 15 residues. CDR3 DNA sequence: TGTGCCAGCACCTCTTTTGGGGCAGGAGACGAAAAACTGTTTTTT. It specifies CASTSFGAGDEKLFF.

The chain employs TRBV6-5 and TRBJ1-2; D is ambiguous. Deletions cut 6 bases from V and 8 bases from J, with 19 bases between. Germline CDR1 is MNHEY and CDR2 is SVGAGI. The CDR3 is 14 residues long. The CDR3 DNA reads TGTGCCAGCAGGGAGAAGGGAGAGCCATTAGGCTACACCTTC. Translated: CASREKGEPLGYTF.

The chain recombines TRBV12-5 with TRBJ2-7; unclear D gene. Germline CDR1 and CDR2: LGHNT and FRNRAP. V was pared by 3 bases and J by 6 bases, with 9 bases between. The CDR3 runs 12 residues. The DNA of the CDR3 is TGTGCTAGTGGTTTCACCCGGTTCGAGCAGTACTTC. It translates to CASGFTRFEQYF.

The chain links TRBV19 to TRBJ1-4; maybe TRBD1 (5 bases). Germline V CDR1 and CDR2: LNHDA, SQIVND (reference sequence). Trimming took off 7 bases at V and 0 bases at J, with 12 bases between the two ends. CDR3 length equals 15 residues. This CDR3 reads CASTLDIATNEKLFF. CDR3 bases: TGTGCCAGTACCCTGGACATCGCAACTAATGAAAAACTGTTTTTT.